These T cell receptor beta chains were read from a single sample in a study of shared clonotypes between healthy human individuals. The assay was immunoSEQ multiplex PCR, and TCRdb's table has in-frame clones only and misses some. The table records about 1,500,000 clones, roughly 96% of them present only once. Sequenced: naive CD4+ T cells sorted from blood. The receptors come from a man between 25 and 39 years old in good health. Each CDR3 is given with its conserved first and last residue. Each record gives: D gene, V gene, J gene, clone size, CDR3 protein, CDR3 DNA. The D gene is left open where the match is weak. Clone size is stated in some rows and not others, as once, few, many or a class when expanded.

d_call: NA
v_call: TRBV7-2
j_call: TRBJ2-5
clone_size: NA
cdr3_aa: CASSLGGLPAQETQYF
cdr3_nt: TGTGCCAGCAGCTTAGGGGGGCTGCCAGCCCAAGAGACCCAGTACTTC

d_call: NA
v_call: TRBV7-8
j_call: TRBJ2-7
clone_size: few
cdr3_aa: CASSLEAARGYEQYF
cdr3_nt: TGTGCCAGCAGCTTAGAGGCAGCGAGAGGGTACGAGCAGTACTTC

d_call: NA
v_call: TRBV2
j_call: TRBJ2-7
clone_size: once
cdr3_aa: CASFGTGQNYEQYF
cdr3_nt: TGTGCCAGCTTCGGGACCGGACAGAACTACGAGCAGTACTTC

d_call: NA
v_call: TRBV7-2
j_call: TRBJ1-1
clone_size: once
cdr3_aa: CASSPSGRNTEAFF
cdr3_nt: TGTGCCAGCAGCCCTTCGGGTCGGAACACTGAAGCTTTCTTT

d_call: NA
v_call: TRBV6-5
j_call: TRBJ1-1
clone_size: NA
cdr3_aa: CASFGNTEAFF
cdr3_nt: TGTGCCAGCTTCGGGAACACTGAAGCTTTCTTT

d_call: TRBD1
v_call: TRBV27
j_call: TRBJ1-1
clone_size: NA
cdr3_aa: CASSAGQGRVGTEAFF
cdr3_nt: TGTGCCAGCAGTGCGGGACAGGGGAGGGTCGGCACTGAAGCTTTCTTT

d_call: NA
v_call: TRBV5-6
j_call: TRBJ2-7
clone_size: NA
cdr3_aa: CASSLAVSGYYEQYF
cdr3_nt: TGTGCCAGCAGCTTGGCCGTTAGCGGATACTACGAGCAGTACTTC

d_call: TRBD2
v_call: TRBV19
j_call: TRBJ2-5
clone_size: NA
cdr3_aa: CASTVAGEGETQYF
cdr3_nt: TGTGCCAGTACCGTAGCGGGAGAAGGCGAGACCCAGTACTTC

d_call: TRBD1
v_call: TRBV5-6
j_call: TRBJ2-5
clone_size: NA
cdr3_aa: CASSAGTGGETQYF
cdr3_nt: TGTGCCAGCAGCGCCGGGACAGGGGGAGAGACCCAGTACTTC

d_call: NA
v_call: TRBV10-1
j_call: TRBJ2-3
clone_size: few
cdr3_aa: CASSVRGTDTQYF
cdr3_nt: TGCGCCAGCAGTGTACGAGGCACAGATACGCAGTATTTT

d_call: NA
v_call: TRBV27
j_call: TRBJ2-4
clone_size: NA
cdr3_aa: CASSPRGIIAKNIQYF
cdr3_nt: TGTGCCAGCAGTCCTAGGGGGATTATAGCCAAAAACATTCAGTACTTC

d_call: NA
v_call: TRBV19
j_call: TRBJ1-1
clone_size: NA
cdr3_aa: CASSIVRGGNTEAFF
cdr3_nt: TGTGCCAGTAGTATAGTTCGGGGCGGTAACACTGAAGCTTTCTTT

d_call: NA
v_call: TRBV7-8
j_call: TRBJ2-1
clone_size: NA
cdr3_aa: CASSLRPGLRNEQFF
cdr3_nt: TGTGCCAGCAGCCTCCGGCCTGGGCTAAGGAATGAGCAGTTCTTC

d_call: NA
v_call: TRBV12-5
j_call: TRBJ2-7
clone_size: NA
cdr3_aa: CASGPEEGAVQYF
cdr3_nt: TGTGCTAGTGGTCCCGAGGAGGGGGCAGTGCAGTACTTC

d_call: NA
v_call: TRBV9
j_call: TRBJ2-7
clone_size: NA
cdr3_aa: CASSVAGYPYEQYF
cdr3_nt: TGTGCCAGCAGCGTAGCAGGGTATCCCTACGAGCAGTACTTC